The 12 T cell receptor beta chains in this list originate from one sample, sequenced in a study of monozygotic twins with inflammatory bowel disease. TCRdb reprocessed the 5' RACE reads; each CDR3 protein has one entry and no DNA is given. The sample includes about 380,000 distinct CDR3 sequences. The sequencing input was blood. These receptors came from a human donor with ulcerative colitis or Crohn's disease, or a healthy co-twin of an affected twin (not recorded which).

This chain connects TRBV6-5 to TRBJ2-1. Looked up from germline, CDR1 is MNHEY and CDR2 is SVGAGI. The CDR3 consists of 13 residues. This CDR3 reads CASSSRSYNEQFF.

V and J are TRBV28 and TRBJ2-3; TCRdb gives TRBD1 as the D gene, but with no DNA this cannot be confirmed. The CDR3 spans 15 residues. The V gene's germline CDR1 is MDHEN and CDR2 SYDVKM. The CDR3 loop is CASSATDTSTDTQYF.

The chain recombines TRBV29-1 with TRBJ2-1; TCRdb lists TRBD2, though no DNA is available to test this call. There are 13 residues in the CDR3. From germline, CDR1 is SQVTM and CDR2 ANQGSEA. The CDR3 protein is CSASGGAQYEQFF.

This chain joins TRBV12-3 or TRBV12-4 and TRBJ1-2; checking the TCRdb D call of TRBD1 is not possible without DNA. The CDR3 runs 14 residues. The CDR3 reads CASTSLQGNYGYTF.

The chain recombines TRBV7-2 with TRBJ2-2; TCRdb returns TRBD1, unconfirmable since there is no DNA. The length of the CDR3 is 17 residues. Germline V gene data show CDR1 as SGHTA and CDR2 as FQGNSA. CDR3 sequence reads: CASTQADRGINTGELFF.

V and J are TRBV7-3 and TRBJ2-7. In germline, CDR1 is SGHTA, CDR2 FQGTGA. The CDR3 sequence is 12 residues long. The CDR3 loop is CASGRISYEQYF.

The chain links TRBV7-2 to TRBJ2-1; the TCRdb call, TRBD1, lacks DNA for checking. The CDR3 spans 15 residues. Germline CDR1 is SGHTA and CDR2 is FQGNSA. This CDR3 reads CASSHLRDRYNEQFF.

J is TRBJ2-6 and V is TRBV29-1; TCRdb's D call of TRBD1 is untestable without DNA. CDR3 length equals 15 residues. The germline gives CDR1 SQVTM, CDR2 ANQGSEA. This CDR3 is CSVVDTNSGANVLTF.

The chain links TRBV5-1 to TRBJ2-3; the D gene TCRdb calls, TRBD1, cannot be checked with no DNA. Germline-derived CDR1 and CDR2 are SGHRS and YFSETQ. The CDR3 loop spans 14 amino acids. Here the CDR3 reads CASSLADLPPTQYF.

The V call is TRBV5-6, the J call TRBJ1-6; the TCRdb D gene call, TRBD1, has no DNA to confirm it. This CDR3 spans 16 amino acids. The germline gives CDR1 SGHDT, CDR2 YYEEEE. Here the CDR3 reads CSSSLAVMGENSPLHF.

The chain recombines TRBV28 with TRBJ2-7; without DNA, the TCRdb call of TRBD1 cannot be checked. Germline loops: CDR1 MDHEN, CDR2 SYDVKM. CDR3 size: 17 residues. Here the CDR3 reads CASSPLRGDRESYEQYF.

The chain links TRBV6-4 to TRBJ2-3. This CDR3 spans 13 amino acids. In germline, CDR1 is MRHNA, CDR2 SNTAGT. CDR3: CASSDSIWDTQYF.